This note documents a single T cell receptor beta chain sequence. This record comes from a study of T cell changes during pregnancy in multiple sclerosis. Sequenced by immunoSEQ multiplex PCR; TCRdb stores in-frame clones only, minus some. The data hold 47,000 or so clones, with nearly 90% observed a single time. The ends were cut back, 3 bases at V and 7 bases at J, with 16 bases in the middle. This CDR3 is 14 amino acids long. Per germline, CDR1 SQVTM and CDR2 ANQGSEA. The sequence was obtained from a female donor in good health, enrolled as a control in a pregnancy study. Sequenced here: peripheral blood, sampled after pregnancy. The V call is TRBV29-1, the J call TRBJ2-1; D might be TRBD1 (6 bases). CDR3 region: CSVDKQGQGNEQFF. CDR3 nucleotide sequence: TGCAGCGTTGATAAACAGGGCCAGGGGAATGAGCAGTTCTTC.